The clone carrying this T cell receptor (beta chain) was observed a few times. What it binds is not known. The entry originates in a study of T cell repertoires in cytomegalovirus infection. Study at large: TCR beta signatures that were public indicated CMV infection and matching HLA type. The study's findings and limits: There were carriers of CMV plus the relevant HLA, and cumulative public TCR beta family frequency identified them.

Germline V gene sequence: CDR1 SGHAT, CDR2 FQNNGV. The V and J ends lost 8 bases and 5 bases respectively, with 15 bases between them. The CDR3 length is 13 residues. TCRdb passed the reads through MiXCR, listing each CDR3 protein once. The data contain around 430,000 distinct CDR3 sequences, under 45% of them singletons. This receptor was taken from a human donor in good health (CMV status not recorded). Some clones in this sample may be carry-over from other donors' samples. The sequences come from cultured PBMCs, collected from culture after CMV antigen stimulation. V gene TRBV11-2 combines with J gene TRBJ2-5, with a possible D match to TRBD2 (5 bases). Here the CDR3 DNA reads TGTGCCAGCCGAGCGGCTAGTCTGGAGACCCAGTACTTC. It translates to CASRAASLETQYF.